The source of this T cell receptor beta chain is a study of cytomegalovirus exposure and HLA in healthy donors. Both 60 Vbeta primers and 13 Jbeta primers went into the PCR. Generated by immunoSEQ multiplex PCR, the TCRdb table keeps only in-frame clones and is missing some. The sample yields roughly 230,000 clones, roughly 91% seen once. Regarding the study as a whole: Some 17,000 TCR beta sequences were associated with HLA alleles at 0.05 false discovery rate in a later analysis.

Comment on this clone: Antigen: not known.

This CDR3 spans 15 amino acids. CDR1 is SNHLY, CDR2 FYNNEI, per germline. Losses at the gene ends were 5 bases for V and 4 bases for J; bases not matched to a gene: 10. The clonotype originates from a girl between 2 and 10 years old in good health and CMV-seronegative. This rearrangement joins TRBV2 to TRBJ1-2; 7 bases map to TRBD1. The sequenced material came from PBMCs. The CDR3 loop reads CASSQDSGTAYGYTF. The DNA for the CDR3 is TGTGCCAGCAGTCAAGATTCCGGGACAGCCTATGGCTACACCTTC.